Presented here are 19 T cell receptor beta chains from one specimen sequenced in a study of T cell clones after liver transplantation. This table comes from immunoSEQ multiplex PCR, and its TCRdb copy is limited to in-frame clones, with some not included. The sample shows 55,000 to 75,000 clones, 90% to 95% of them seen only once. The specimen was CD4+ T cells from blood, collected less than 26 months after liver transplant. The receptor set was obtained from a human patient who received a liver transplant. Some T cells may originate from the graft donor.

V usage is TRBV28 and J usage is TRBJ2-2, with 8 bases matching TRBD1. In germline, CDR1 is MDHEN, CDR2 SYDVKM. Trimming removed 11 bases from V and 1 base from J; junction bases left unmatched: 0. The CDR3 length is 12 residues. The CDR3 DNA reads as TGTGCCGGACAGGGGAACACCGGGGAGCTGTTTTTT. It specifies CAGQGNTGELFF.

This sequence joins TRBV30 and TRBJ2-1, with 7 bases identical to TRBD1. V lost 6 bases to trimming and J lost 2 bases; unmatched junction nucleotides: 10. Germline V gives CDR1 GTSNPN, CDR2 SVGIG (reference sequence). The CDR3 runs to 15 residues. The CDR3: CACRPGQTTYNEQFF. The CDR3, as DNA: TGTGCCTGTCGCCCGGGACAGACAACCTACAATGAGCAGTTCTTC.

The gene calls are TRBV30 and TRBJ2-7; D is undetermined. CDR1 is GTSNPN and CDR2 is SVGIG in the germline V gene (reference sequence). The V gene lost 3 bases and the J gene lost 3 bases, with 9 bases spanning the gap. The CDR3 is 12 residues long. The DNA of the CDR3 is TGTGCCTGGAGCGCACATAACTACGAGCAGTACTTC. This codes for CAWSAHNYEQYF.

The chain carries TRBV29-1 and TRBJ2-7; 8 bases fit TRBD1. Germline assignment: CDR1 SQVTM and CDR2 ANQGSEA. J lost 5 bases, V lost 6 bases, and 9 bases had no gene match. CDR3 length equals 13 residues. The CDR3 loop reads CSVKGQVGDEQYF. CDR3 DNA: TGCAGCGTGAAGGGACAGGTCGGTGACGAGCAGTACTTC.

The gene calls are TRBV7-2 and TRBJ2-5, with D unclear. Trimming took 1 base from V and 5 from J, leaving 8 bases between them. The CDR3 length is 13 residues. From germline, CDR1 is SGHTA and CDR2 FQGNSA. The CDR3 spells CASSLGIEETQYF. CDR3 sequence (DNA): TGTGCCAGCAGCTTAGGTATAGAGGAGACCCAGTACTTC.

The chain uses TRBV7-2 and TRBJ1-1, with D uncertain. The CDR3 is made up of 13 amino acids. The ends were cut back, 4 bases at V and 5 bases at J, with 11 bases in the middle. The germline V gene has CDR1 SGHTA and CDR2 FQGNSA. CDR3 nucleotide sequence: TGTGCCAGCAGCTCAGGCGGTTGGACTGAAGCTTTCTTT. This encodes CASSSGGWTEAFF. The full variable domain, completed using reference TRBV7-2 and TRBJ1-1, is GAGVSQSPSNKVTEKGKDVELRCDPISGHTALYWYRQSLGQGLEFLIYFQGNSAPDKSGLPSDRFSAERTGGSVSTLTIQRTQQEDSAVYLCASSSGGWTEAFFGQGTRLTVV.

This sequence joins TRBV6-1 and TRBJ1-2; D is undetermined. V was cut by 2 bases and J by 8 bases, with 9 bases left in between. The CDR3 sequence is 12 residues long. Germline loops: CDR1 MNHNS, CDR2 SASEGT. DNA of the CDR3: TGTGCCAGCAGTGAACTGTGGGTGGGCTACACCTTC. Amino acid sequence: CASSELWVGYTF.

V and J are TRBV28 and TRBJ2-7, with D possibly TRBD1 on 5 matching bases. The CDR3 has 16 residues. The V gene's germline CDR1 is MDHEN and CDR2 SYDVKM. The V end lost 6 bases, the J end lost 2 bases, and 20 bases lay between the germline ends. The CDR3 loop is CASRTIADTRAYEQYF. CDR3 bases: TGTGCCAGCAGAACCATCGCGGACACCAGGGCCTACGAGCAGTACTTC.

V gene TRBV6-5 combines with J gene TRBJ2-2, with D perhaps given as TRBD1 or TRBD2 (6 bases each). The CDR3 is 16 amino acids. Germline V gives CDR1 MNHEY, CDR2 SVGAGI. Trimming cost V 4 bases and J 0 bases, with 12 bases left between them. CDR3 loop: CASSWGAPPNTGELFF. The CDR3 DNA reads TGTGCCAGCAGTTGGGGGGCACCCCCGAACACCGGGGAGCTGTTTTTT.

The chain couples TRBV7-3 to TRBJ1-3, with a weak D call TRBD1 (5 bases). The germline V and J ends were trimmed by 9 bases and 11 bases, with 17 bases remaining between them. CDR1 is SGHTA and CDR2 is FQGTGA in the germline V gene. This CDR3 has 12 residues. The CDR3 DNA sequence: TGTGCCAGAAATCGATCCGGGACCCCCATATATTTT. It is translated as CARNRSGTPIYF.

The chain joins TRBV7-9 to TRBJ2-7; a weak D match, TRBD2 (6 bases). The V end was cut by 1 base, the J end by 2 bases, with 9 bases between. Germline CDR1 reads SEHNR; CDR2 reads FQNEAQ (reference sequence). The length of the CDR3 is 14 residues. CDR3 region: CASSLGGLPYEQYF. The CDR3 DNA follows: TGTGCCAGCAGCTTAGGTGGACTACCCTACGAGCAGTACTTC.

The chain uses TRBV19 and TRBJ1-5; TRBD1 matches 11 bases. The germline V gene encodes CDR1 LNHDA and CDR2 SQIVND (reference sequence). The V segment lost 9 bases and the J segment 6 bases; nucleotides outside the gene matches: 7. The CDR3 is 14 amino acids. The DNA of the CDR3 is TGTGCCAGCTCCGGACAGGGGGCCGGTCAGCCCCAGCATTTT. This codes for CASSGQGAGQPQHF.

The chain uses TRBV19 and TRBJ2-3; TRBD2 aligns across 7 bases. The V segment lost 5 bases and the J segment 1 base; nucleotides outside the gene matches: 6. This CDR3 comprises 15 residues. CDR1 and CDR2 (germline): LNHDA, SQIVND (reference sequence). CDR3 region: CASSRGRGGTDTQYF. In DNA, the CDR3 is TGTGCCAGTAGTCGCGGGAGAGGCGGCACAGATACGCAGTATTTT.

The chain combines TRBV7-8 with TRBJ2-7, with 7 bases matching TRBD1. The CDR3 spans 15 residues. The J segment lost 2 bases and the V segment lost 4 bases, leaving 8 bases of the junction unmatched. The germline gives CDR1 SGHVS, CDR2 FQNEAQ. CDR3 loop: CASSSGNRGAYEQYF. The CDR3 coding sequence is TGTGCCAGCAGCTCGGGCAACAGGGGAGCCTACGAGCAGTACTTC.

The chain joins TRBV19 to TRBJ2-2, with D unclear. CDR1 and CDR2 from the germline V gene are LNHDA and SQIVND (reference sequence). The ends were cut back, 6 bases at V and 5 bases at J, with 19 bases in the middle. CDR3 length: 16 residues. The CDR3 sequence is CASSLPLGRLTGELFF. CDR3 sequence (DNA): TGTGCCAGTAGCCTGCCGCTTGGCAGATTAACCGGGGAGCTGTTTTTT. Using reference TRBV19 and TRBJ2-2 for the parts outside the CDR3, the full variable domain is DGGITQSPKYLFRKEGQNVTLSCEQNLNHDAMYWYRQDPGQGLRLIYYSQIVNDFQKGDIAEGYSVSREKKESFPLTVTSAQKNPTAFYLCASSLPLGRLTGELFFGEGSRLTVL.

The rearrangement links TRBV29-1 to TRBJ2-3; the match to TRBD1 covers 12 bases. V lost 5 bases to trimming and J lost 4 bases; unmatched junction nucleotides: 7. CDR3 length equals 15 residues. Germline V gene lookup returns CDR1 SQVTM and CDR2 ANQGSEA. The CDR3 sequence is CSVSYGTGGADTQYF. The CDR3 DNA reads as TGCAGCGTTAGCTATGGGACAGGGGGCGCAGATACGCAGTATTTT.

V is TRBV25-1 and J is TRBJ2-5, with 7 bases lining up with TRBD2. The CDR3 length is 16 residues. With 1 base clipped from V and 2 bases from J, the junction kept 7 bases outside the gene matches. Germline V lookup: CDR1 MGHDK, CDR2 SYGVNS. The CDR3 DNA sequence: TGTGCCAGCAGTGAATTCATGAGAGCGGGGCAAGAGACCCAGTACTTC. This sequence encodes CASSEFMRAGQETQYF.

The gene calls are TRBV11-3 and TRBJ2-5; no clear D. Germline V gene data show CDR1 as SGHNT and CDR2 as YENEEA. Trimming removed 0 bases at V and 4 bases at J, with 12 bases between. The CDR3 is 15 amino acids. CDR3 protein: CASSLELAVPETQYF. In DNA form, the CDR3 reads TGTGCCAGCAGCTTAGAGTTGGCAGTCCCAGAGACCCAGTACTTC.

This clone occurred once. The chain is built from TRBV10-3 and TRBJ2-2; 11 positions agree with TRBD2. The CDR3 sequence is 16 residues long. J gave up 1 base and V 10 bases, and 8 bases lay outside the gene matches. CDR1 is ENHRY, CDR2 SYGVKD, per germline. CDR3 amino acids: CARKSSGRLNTGELFF. CDR3 DNA sequence: TGTGCCAGAAAATCTAGCGGGAGGCTGAACACCGGGGAGCTGTTTTTT.